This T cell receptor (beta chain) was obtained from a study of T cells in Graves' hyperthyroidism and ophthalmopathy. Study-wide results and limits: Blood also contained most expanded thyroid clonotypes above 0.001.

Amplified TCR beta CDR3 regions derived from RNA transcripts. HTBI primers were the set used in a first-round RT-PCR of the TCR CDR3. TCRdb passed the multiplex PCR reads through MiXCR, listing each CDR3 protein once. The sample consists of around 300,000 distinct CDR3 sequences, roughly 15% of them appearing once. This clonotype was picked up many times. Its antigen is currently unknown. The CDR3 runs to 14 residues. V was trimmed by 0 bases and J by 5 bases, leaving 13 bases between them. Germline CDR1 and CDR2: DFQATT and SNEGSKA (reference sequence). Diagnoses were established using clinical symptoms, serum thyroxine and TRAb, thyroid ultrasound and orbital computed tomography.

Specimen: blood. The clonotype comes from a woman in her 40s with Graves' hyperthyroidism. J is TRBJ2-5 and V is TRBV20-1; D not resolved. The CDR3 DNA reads TGCAGTGCTAGAGACCCAGACACGTCGGAGACCCAGTACTTC. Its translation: CSARDPDTSETQYF.